What follows are 24 T cell receptor beta chains derived from one specimen sequenced in a study of regulatory T cells in long-lasting Graves disease. Sample time point: newly diagnosed GD, antithyroid drugs for less than 3 months. Construction of the TCR library relied on RNA isolated from PBMCs. Arm-PCR with iRepertoire HTBI primers amplified the CDR3 regions for these TCR beta libraries. A single record per CDR3 protein comes from TCRdb applying MiXCR to the multiplex PCR reads. The profile covers some 350,000 distinct CDR3 sequences, with 15% to 20% appearing a single time and around 21% taken by the ten largest. This sample was also put to use in a study of T cells in Graves' hyperthyroidism and ophthalmopathy.

This material consisted of peripheral blood mononuclear cells (PBMCs), taken at new diagnosis, from a patient treated with antithyroid drugs. The receptors originated from a woman under 30 with Graves disease.

This clonotype was seen at least ten times. The chain combines TRBV2 with TRBJ1-2, with D maybe TRBD1 (5 bases). Between the trimmed V and J ends, which lost 7 bases and 3 bases, there was a span of 18 bases. The CDR3 has 15 amino acids. Germline CDR1 and CDR2: SNHLY and FYNNEI. CDR3: CASTSQGINYYGYTF. CDR3 DNA sequence: TGTGCCAGCACCTCCCAGGGAATAAATTACTATGGCTACACCTTC.

This clonotype was observed at least ten times. The chain recombines TRBV18 with TRBJ1-5, with D tentatively TRBD1 (5 bases). Per the germline V gene, CDR1 is KGHSH and CDR2 is LQKENI. The V and J ends lost 2 bases and 4 bases respectively, with 12 bases between them. CDR3 length: 15 residues. CDR3 sequence: CASSPTVAGNQPQHF. The CDR3 DNA reads as TGTGCCAGCTCACCAACCGTTGCAGGGAATCAGCCCCAGCATTTT. The whole variable domain, filled in from reference TRBV18 and TRBJ1-5, reads NAGVMQNPRHLVRRRGQEARLRCSPMKGHSHVYWYRQLPEEGLKFMVYLQKENIIDESGMPKERFSAEFPKEGPSILRIQQVVRGDSAAYFCASSPTVAGNQPQHFGDGTRLSIL.

The CDR3 DNA follows: TGTGCCAGCAGACTGAGAGCGGGGGGGGTAGGGAATGAGCAGTTCTTC. The encoded protein is CASRLRAGGVGNEQFF. The chain links TRBV28 to TRBJ2-1, with 10 bases lining up with TRBD2. The CDR3 contains 16 residues. Unmatched junction bases numbered 12, after V lost 6 bases and J lost 7 bases. Germline V gene lookup returns CDR1 MDHEN and CDR2 SYDVKM.

This clonotype was recorded many times. V usage is TRBV28 and J usage is TRBJ2-7; 10 nucleotides line up with TRBD1. The CDR3 has 15 amino acids. The V segment lost 5 bases and the J segment 2 bases; nucleotides outside the gene matches: 6. From germline, CDR1 is MDHEN and CDR2 SYDVKM. The CDR3 is CASSPTGGRAYEQYF. The CDR3 region has the DNA TGTGCCAGCAGTCCGACAGGGGGCCGCGCCTACGAGCAGTACTTC.

This clonotype was recorded at least ten times. At one end the junction does not follow the germline gene, possibly because of a read error. J is TRBJ2-3 and V is TRBV5-1; 12 bases are a match to TRBD2. Germline assignment: CDR1 SGHRS and CDR2 YFSETQ. The CDR3 is made up of 16 amino acids. The CDR3 sequence is CASSTGTSGSTDTQYF. In nucleotides, the CDR3 is TGTGCCAGCAGTACCGGGACTAGCGGGAGCACAGATACGCAGTATTTT. Full variable domain (outside the CDR3, taken from reference TRBV5-1 and TRBJ2-3): KAGVTQTPRYLIKTRGQQVTLSCSPISGHRSVSWYQQTPGQGLQFLFEYFSETQRNKGNFPGRFSGRQFSNSRSEMNVSTLELGDSALYLCASSTGTSGSTDTQYFGPGTRLTVL.

The V gene is TRBV7-9, the J gene TRBJ1-4; TRBD1 agrees at 9 bases. Germline CDR1 and CDR2: SEHNR and FQNEAQ (reference sequence). The length of the CDR3 is 20 residues. Germline trimming cut 3 bases from V and 3 bases from J; bases unmatched to any gene: 17. DNA for the CDR3: TGTGCCAGCAGCTTTGGGGCTACAGGGGGCCGACTTCCTCCTAATGAAAAACTGTTTTTT. Residues: CASSFGATGGRLPPNEKLFF.

The sample holds many counts of this clonotype. Here the CDR3 reads CSARDGTIPTYEQYF. CDR3 DNA: TGCAGTGCTAGAGATGGGACAATTCCCACCTACGAGCAGTACTTC. The genes are TRBV20-1 and TRBJ2-7; perhaps TRBD1 as D (6 bases). V lost 0 bases, J lost 2 bases, and 14 bases lay in between. The germline V gene has CDR1 DFQATT and CDR2 SNEGSKA (reference sequence). This CDR3 comprises 15 residues.

At least ten counts were recorded for this clonotype. The rearrangement uses TRBV5-6 and TRBJ2-5; 10 bases map to TRBD1. Germline V gene sequence: CDR1 SGHDT, CDR2 YYEEEE. The CDR3 has 15 amino acids. The trim removed 2 bases at V and 2 bases at J, leaving 3 bases unmatched. CDR3 sequence: CASSFGDRGQETQYF. The CDR3 nucleotides read TGTGCCAGCAGCTTCGGGGACAGGGGTCAAGAGACCCAGTACTTC. The variable domain in full, completed from reference TRBV5-6 and TRBJ2-5, reads DAGVTQSPTHLIKTRGQQVTLRCSPKSGHDTVSWYQQALGQGPQFIFQYYEEEERQRGNFPDRFSGHQFPNYSSELNVNALLLGDSALYLCASSFGDRGQETQYFGPGTRLLVL.

This clonotype came up a few times. The chain links TRBV9 to TRBJ2-4; a possible D gene is TRBD2 (5 bases). CDR3 size: 14 residues. In germline, CDR1 is SGDLS, CDR2 YYNGEE. The V and J ends lost 3 bases and 5 bases respectively, with 12 bases between them. The DNA for the CDR3 is TGTGCCAGCAGCGGGACTCCCCCCCAAAACATTCAGTACTTC. Its translation is CASSGTPPQNIQYF.

This clonotype was found many times. The chain recombines TRBV6-1 with TRBJ2-3; 7 positions match TRBD2. V shed 7 bases and J 0 bases; nucleotides not matched to a gene: 7. The germline CDR1 and CDR2 sequences are MNHNS and SASEGT. This CDR3 is 15 amino acids long. The CDR3 DNA reads as TGTGCCAGCAAGCGGCTAGCGGCCAGCACAGATACGCAGTATTTT. It specifies CASKRLAASTDTQYF.

The table lists this clonotype with many counts. The CDR3 nucleotides are TGTGCCAGCAGCCGCGACAGGGTCCAAGGCTATGGCTACACCTTC. This codes for CASSRDRVQGYGYTF. V gene TRBV5-4 combines with J gene TRBJ1-2, with 7 bases aligning to TRBD1. The CDR3 spans 15 residues. Germline V gene data show CDR1 as SGHNT and CDR2 as YYREEE (reference sequence). V was clipped by 4 bases and J by 4 bases; unmatched bases: 10.

This clonotype came up a few times. The chain uses TRBV20-1 and TRBJ1-5; D may be TRBD1 (5 bases). Germline assignment: CDR1 DFQATT and CDR2 SNEGSKA (reference sequence). The germline V and J ends were trimmed by 7 bases and 3 bases, with 13 bases remaining between them. This CDR3 comprises 13 residues. CDR3 nucleotides: TGCAGTGTCAACCGGGACCTCAATCAGCCCCAGCATTTT. Its protein product is CSVNRDLNQPQHF.

This clonotype was detected once. A much bigger clone sits one base away, suggesting this may be a read error. The chain uses TRBV5-1 and TRBJ1-1; maybe TRBD1 (5 bases). V lost 3 bases and J lost 0, with 9 bases in between. Germline V gene data show CDR1 as SGHRS and CDR2 as YFSETQ. This CDR3 spans 14 amino acids. The CDR3 protein is CASSCPGVNTEAFF. The CDR3 DNA is TGCGCCAGCAGCTGCCCGGGGGTGAACACTGAAGCTTTCTTT. Variable domain in full (rest from reference TRBV5-1 and TRBJ1-1): KAGVTQTPRYLIKTRGQQVTLSCSPISGHRSVSWYQQTPGQGLQFLFEYFSETQRNKGNFPGRFSGRQFSNSRSEMNVSTLELGDSALYLCASSCPGVNTEAFFGQGTRLTVV.

This clonotype turned up a few times. The rearrangement joins TRBV6-4 to TRBJ2-5; TRBD2 aligns across 8 bases. This CDR3 has 15 residues. Per germline, CDR1 MRHNA and CDR2 SNTAGT. J lost 2 bases, V lost 3 bases, and 5 bases had no gene match. The CDR3 here is CASSEGASGQETQYF. The CDR3 region has the DNA TGTGCCAGCAGTGAAGGGGCTAGCGGGCAAGAGACCCAGTACTTC.

This clonotype was counted many times. The rearrangement joins TRBV12-3 or TRBV12-4 to TRBJ1-1; a weak D match, TRBD1 (6 bases). The CDR3 is made up of 14 amino acids. V was shortened by 3 bases and J by 4 bases, with 12 bases between the two germline ends. The CDR3 DNA reads TGTGCCAGCAGTTTTAACAGGGTGGGCACTGAAGCTTTCTTT. It codes for CASSFNRVGTEAFF.

Only a few counts were recorded for this clonotype. The chain combines TRBV2 with TRBJ2-1, with D possibly TRBD1 on 6 matching bases. The CDR3 sequence is 13 residues long. Germline-derived CDR1 and CDR2 are SNHLY and FYNNEI. V lost 7 bases and J 6 bases, leaving 13 bases between the germline ends. The CDR3 loop reads CASNREFVNEQFF. CDR3 coding DNA: TGTGCCAGCAACAGGGAGTTTGTCAATGAGCAGTTCTTC.

This clonotype appeared many times. The chain couples TRBV18 to TRBJ1-1, with a weak D call TRBD1 (5 bases). Germline V gene lookup returns CDR1 KGHSH and CDR2 LQKENI. The length of the CDR3 is 16 residues. V shed 5 bases and J shed 2 bases, with 18 bases lying between them. CDR3 in amino acids: CASSKQVPGGNTEAFF. DNA of the CDR3: TGTGCCAGCTCAAAACAGGTCCCTGGTGGAAACACTGAAGCTTTCTTT.

This clonotype was detected ten times or more. V gene TRBV5-6 combines with J gene TRBJ2-1; D may match TRBD1 or TRBD2 (7 bases each). Germline V lookup: CDR1 SGHDT, CDR2 YYEEEE. The length of the CDR3 is 17 residues. The V gene lost 4 bases and the J gene lost 1 base, with 18 bases spanning the gap. CDR3 in amino acids: CASSLRRQGGSYNEQFF. CDR3 coding DNA: TGTGCCAGCAGCCTCCGACGACAGGGAGGGTCCTACAATGAGCAGTTCTTC.

This chain links TRBV20-1 with TRBJ2-7; D gene unclear. Trimming took 1 base from V and 7 from J, leaving 8 bases between them. The CDR3 sequence is 11 residues long. CDR1 is DFQATT and CDR2 is SNEGSKA in the germline V gene (reference sequence). CDR3 DNA sequence: TGCAGTGCTAGAGTGAACAATGAGCAGTACTTC. Its protein product is CSARVNNEQYF.

This sequence joins TRBV11-2 and TRBJ2-1, with D tentatively TRBD2 (6 bases). V gave up 5 bases and J gave up 4 bases, with 21 bases separating them. The germline gives CDR1 SGHAT, CDR2 FQNNGV. The CDR3 is 17 residues long. The CDR3, as DNA: TGTGCCAGCAGCCAAGGGGCGTTGGGACTGATTTACAATGAGCAGTTCTTC. It specifies CASSQGALGLIYNEQFF.

This clonotype was detected only a few times. The CDR3 DNA follows: TGTGCCAGCATCCGGGGCGGATGGAATTCACCCCTCCACTTT. It specifies CASIRGGWNSPLHF. The chain links TRBV5-8 to TRBJ1-6; D is possibly TRBD1 (5 bases). This CDR3 contains 14 residues. Germline V CDR1 and CDR2: SGHTS, YDEGEE. With 6 bases removed from V and 7 bases from J, the gap between germline ends came to 14 bases. The whole variable domain, filled in from reference TRBV5-8 and TRBJ1-6, reads EAGVTQSPTHLIKTRGQQATLRCSPISGHTSVYWYQQALGLGLQFLLWYDEGEERNRGNFPPRFSGRQFPNYSSELNVNALELEDSALYLCASIRGGWNSPLHFGNGTRLTVT.

This clonotype was recorded at least ten times. The V call is TRBV11-2, the J call TRBJ2-1, with TRBD1 matching over 7 bases. This CDR3 has 16 amino acids. Germline CDR1 reads SGHAT; CDR2 reads FQNNGV. Trimming took 0 bases from V and 3 from J; bases not matched to a gene: 5. The CDR3 DNA follows: TGTGCCAGCAGCTTAGAGTGGGCAGGGGGCTACAATGAGCAGTTCTTC. As protein: CASSLEWAGGYNEQFF. Using reference TRBV11-2 and TRBJ2-1 for the parts outside the CDR3, the full variable domain is EAGVAQSPRYKIIEKRQSVAFWCNPISGHATLYWYQQILGQGPKLLIQFQNNGVVDDSQLPKDRFSAERLKGVDSTLKIQPAKLEDSAVYLCASSLEWAGGYNEQFFGPGTRLTVL.

This clonotype was counted many times. This sequence joins TRBV5-1 and TRBJ1-6; 8 nucleotides align to TRBD1. The V segment lost 1 base and the J segment 14 bases; nucleotides outside the gene matches: 11. This CDR3 is 15 amino acids long. From germline, CDR1 is SGHRS and CDR2 YFSETQ. The DNA for the CDR3 is TGCGCCAGCAGCTTGTCCACAGGGGGGATCGAGGCCCTCCACTTT. Encoded protein: CASSLSTGGIEALHF. The complete variable domain, with remaining parts taken from reference TRBV5-1 and TRBJ1-6, reads KAGVTQTPRYLIKTRGQQVTLSCSPISGHRSVSWYQQTPGQGLQFLFEYFSETQRNKGNFPGRFSGRQFSNSRSEMNVSTLELGDSALYLCASSLSTGGIEALHFGNGTRLTVT.

The V call is TRBV11-2, the J call TRBJ2-1, with 12 bases lining up with TRBD1. J lost 5 bases, V lost 6 bases, and 5 bases had no gene match. The CDR3 is made up of 15 amino acids. Germline CDR1 reads SGHAT; CDR2 reads FQNNGV. The CDR3 DNA follows: TGTGCCAGCAGAGACGGGACAGGGGGCAACAATGAGCAGTTCTTC. This encodes CASRDGTGGNNEQFF. Drawing the rest from reference TRBV11-2 and TRBJ2-1, the complete variable domain is EAGVAQSPRYKIIEKRQSVAFWCNPISGHATLYWYQQILGQGPKLLIQFQNNGVVDDSQLPKDRFSAERLKGVDSTLKIQPAKLEDSAVYLCASRDGTGGNNEQFFGPGTRLTVL.